This paragraph reports one TCR beta chain. The sample belongs to a study of T cell responses to AZD1222 COVID-19 vaccine. The assay was immunoSEQ multiplex PCR, and TCRdb's table has in-frame clones only and misses some. The table records some 150,000 clones, 90% of them present only once. The receptor comes from an adult in good health. The source material was peripheral blood, sampled on day 0 of AZD1222 vaccination.

The DNA for the CDR3 is TGTGCCAGCAGCGCGGACAGGCGGCGCCTGAACACCGGGGAGCTGTTTTTT. This encodes CASSADRRRLNTGELFF. The chain is built from TRBV7-3 and TRBJ2-2; 7 nucleotides align to TRBD1. The V segment lost 5 bases and the J segment 1 base; nucleotides outside the gene matches: 10. CDR1 and CDR2 (germline): SGHTA, FQGTGA. There are 17 residues in the CDR3.